This T cell receptor beta chain was sequenced during a study of identical twins. Study findings and constraints: Twins shared out-of-frame alpha sequences with excess low generation probability. Abundant beta clonotypes from cord blood bore fewer insertions; memory repertoires lacked this pattern.

TCRdb re-called the 5' RACE reads with MiXCR, one entry per CDR3 protein. The sample includes about 240,000 distinct CDR3 sequences, 6% to 8% of them seen just once. In this sample, this clonotype turned up many times. Its cognate antigen is unknown. The germline V gene encodes CDR1 MGHRA and CDR2 YSYEKL. The CDR3 is 15 amino acids. V was shortened by 4 bases and J by 1 base, with 11 bases between the two germline ends. The sample also formed part of further work on yellow fever vaccine responses in identical twins. That source reports: Reported findings indicate that twins' vaccine T cell responses seemed partially convergent, partially personalized.

The sequence was collected from a woman aged 18-29 years in good health. The sequenced sample consisted of CD8+ T cells sorted from blood. This chain links TRBV4-1 with TRBJ2-1; TRBD1 might be the D (6 bases). The CDR3 loop is CASSPYTGSYNEQFF. CDR3 nucleotides: TGCGCCAGCAGCCCTTACACAGGGTCCTACAATGAGCAGTTCTTC.